This TCR beta chain was captured in a study of vaccination and CD4 T cells after COVID-19. At the level of the study: Two Hispanic individuals were among six male and four female convalescent patients. A median of around 73 days (range 14 to 241) separated dose two from the taking of post-vaccine samples.

Documented treatment: approximately 9-day PBMC culture with coronavirus spike peptide pools or control peptides (ViraFEST assay). One should note that the unexposed donor's CD4+ T cells were collected before the COVID-19 pandemic (2011-2018). V shed 7 bases and J 7 bases; nucleotides not matched to a gene: 9. The CDR3 sequence is 15 residues long. The V gene's germline CDR1 is SGHAT and CDR2 FQNNGV. Points on this clonotype: No antigen is known for it.

An Oncomine TCR Beta short-read assay was used to sequence the DNA from cultured CD4+ T cells. TCRdb re-called the PCR reads through MiXCR, storing one row per CDR3 protein. This sample has about 7,300 distinct CDR3 sequences, with about a third found just once. The chain joins TRBV11-2 to TRBJ1-6, with 8 bases lining up with TRBD1. Source material: CD4+ T cells from blood, cultured in vitro. The TCR comes from a human donor in good health. The CDR3 here is CASTVDRGWNSPLHF. CDR3 sequence (DNA): TGTGCCAGCACCGTAGACAGGGGCTGGAATTCACCCCTCCACTTT.